These T cell receptor beta chains were read from a single sample in a study of identifying expanded T cells in peripheral blood. Profiled with immunoSEQ multiplex PCR; TCRdb holds only in-frame clones, not every one. The table includes about 86,000 clones, nearly 90% detected once. Sequencing used blood. Receptor source: a person between 18 and 75 years old in good health. Each CDR3 is given with its conserved first and last residue. The order of the fields is V gene, J gene, CDR3 protein.

>TRBV15|TRBJ2-2
CATSNSRGTGELFF
>TRBV29-1|TRBJ2-3
CSGRTTGDTQYF
>TRBV7-2|TRBJ2-1
CASSLALLAGTEQFF
>TRBV10-3|TRBJ1-1
CATRTAAGDTEAFF
>TRBV19|TRBJ2-3
CASSISVTDTQYF
>TRBV7-8|TRBJ1-5
CASSLKSTGASNQPQHF
>TRBV5-1|TRBJ1-2
CASSLEGTGGNGYTF
>TRBV25-1|TRBJ2-5
CASSKETQYF
>TRBV7-3|TRBJ2-2
CASSPSGSGGMSGELFF
>TRBV25-1|TRBJ2-7
CASSEGQGSGEQYF
>TRBV11-2|TRBJ2-1
CASSSPRGRGGNEQFF
>TRBV29-1|TRBJ1-2
CSVDLQVAYTF
>TRBV6-1|TRBJ2-2
CASSTLTNTGELFF
>TRBV9|TRBJ1-1
CASSVIWEGAGGAFF
>TRBV6-4|TRBJ1-4
CASSDWGGKLFF
>TRBV10-3|TRBJ1-5
CAISESGGDQPQHF
>TRBV7-9|TRBJ2-1
CASSWSGSSYNEQFF
>TRBV9|TRBJ1-6
CASSVDGANSPLHF
>TRBV4-3|TRBJ2-7
CASSQDLGPPTYEQYF
>TRBV19|TRBJ1-5
CASSPFPGQVNQPQHF
>TRBV13|TRBJ2-2
CASSLRPNTGELFF
>TRBV2|TRBJ1-6
CASKQGAYNSPLHF
>TRBV7-9|TRBJ1-4
CASSLGLPNEKLFF
>TRBV10-3|TRBJ1-5
CAIQDGRLPFNQPQHF
>TRBV10-3|TRBJ2-7
CAISDSYEQYF
>TRBV18|TRBJ1-1
CASSTSLVQETEAFF
>TRBV7-9|TRBJ2-7
CASSAYGTGQSYEQYF
>TRBV7-8|TRBJ1-2
CASSSLDRAGNGYTF
>TRBV19|TRBJ1-5
CASRKPDQPQHF
>TRBV27|TRBJ2-1
CASSLGTLAGAHNEQFF
>TRBV11-2|TRBJ1-2
CASSRLGSYGYTF
>TRBV25-1|TRBJ2-1
CASSASLALSSYNEQFF
>TRBV13|TRBJ2-5
CASSLGHPNQETQYF
>TRBV5-1|TRBJ1-2
CASSWEAWDRHSDGIGYTF
>TRBV6-4|TRBJ1-1
CASTNLGQGNTEAFF
>TRBV2|TRBJ1-1
CASSKGQGSTEAFF
>TRBV6-1|TRBJ2-1
CASSESPWTSGGAGQFF
>TRBV18|TRBJ1-2
CASSPLGINYGYTF